The source of this T cell receptor beta chain is a study of blood T cell repertoires in COVID-19. Study as a whole: The samples span acute and convalescent COVID-19 from the United States, Italy and Spain.

This CDR3 has 17 residues. In germline, CDR1 is MGHRA, CDR2 YSYEKL. V lost 4 bases and J lost 2, with 15 bases in between. Some clones are missing from TCRdb's copy, which holds only in-frame ones; the method was immunoSEQ multiplex PCR. The sample holds fewer than 350,000 clones, around 88% seen once. This rearrangement joins TRBV4-1 to TRBJ2-6; the D gene is possibly TRBD1 (6 bases). The TCR was taken from a woman aged 25 to 39 who had recovered from COVID-19. The sample consisted of peripheral blood. As DNA, the CDR3 is TGCGCCAGCAGCCGGGATACAGGGAGCGCTGGGGCCAACGTCCTGACTTTC. It specifies CASSRDTGSAGANVLTF.